This TCR beta chain was sequenced during a study of cytomegalovirus exposure and HLA in healthy donors. General study results and limits: Over 150 TCR beta chains were listed as cytomegalovirus-associated. As was reported, the classifier diagnosed cytomegalovirus status with high specificity and sensitivity. Rarity characterized most TCR sequences, yet some public TCRs appeared in many donors. Productive status was seen about 90% or about 30% of the time for most TCR beta V segments in an earlier analysis.

Primers for the PCR totalled 60 Vbeta and 13 Jbeta. Produced via immunoSEQ multiplex PCR; TCRdb's table is partial and in-frame only. The sample includes some 150,000 clones, about three quarters seen only once; the top ten take 1.6%. Turning to this clone: What it binds is not known.

CDR3 length: 15 amino acids. Trimming shortened V by 1 base and J by 0 bases, and 10 bases separated the two germline ends. Germline V lookup: CDR1 SGHTA, CDR2 FQGNSA. This clonotype was obtained from a female donor in good health and CMV-seronegative. The source material was PBMCs. The chain joins TRBV7-2 to TRBJ2-7, with D unresolved. CDR3 coding DNA: TGTGCCAGCAGCTTAGGTGGTAGCTCCTCCTACGAGCAGTACTTC. Protein: CASSLGGSSSYEQYF.